This TCR beta chain was documented in a study of cytomegalovirus exposure and HLA in healthy donors. Whole-study results and caveats: A few of the chains that were CMV-associated were confirmed in vitro to be specific for CMV antigens. The investigators catalogued 150 to 200 TCR beta chains as cytomegalovirus-associated.

Some clones are missing from TCRdb's copy, which holds only in-frame ones; the method was immunoSEQ multiplex PCR. Counted here are 150,000 to 180,000 clones, approximately 86% occurring once; the ten biggest clones make up around 24%. For this clone: Its antigen is still unknown.

This CDR3 is built from 17 residues. Germline loops: CDR1 SGDLS, CDR2 YYNGEE. J gave up 4 bases and V 1 base, and 6 bases lay outside the gene matches. The chain employs TRBV9 and TRBJ2-2, with 11 positions matching TRBD2. This TCR derives from a man aged 18 to 35 in good health and CMV-seropositive. Sequenced sample: PBMCs. The CDR3 coding sequence is TGTGCCAGCAGCGTAACTAGCGGGAGCATTGGCACCGGGGAGCTGTTTTTT. It yields the protein CASSVTSGSIGTGELFF.